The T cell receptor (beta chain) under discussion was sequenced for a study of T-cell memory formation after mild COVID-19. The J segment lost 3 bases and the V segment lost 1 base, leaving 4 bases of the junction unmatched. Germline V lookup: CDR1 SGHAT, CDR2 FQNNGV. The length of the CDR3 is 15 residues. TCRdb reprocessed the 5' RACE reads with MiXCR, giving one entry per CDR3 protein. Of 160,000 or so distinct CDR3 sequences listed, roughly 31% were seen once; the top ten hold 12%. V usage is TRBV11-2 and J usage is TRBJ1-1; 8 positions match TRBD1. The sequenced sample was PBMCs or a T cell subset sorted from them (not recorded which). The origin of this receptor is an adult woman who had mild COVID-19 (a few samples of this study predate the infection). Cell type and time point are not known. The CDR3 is CASSLGTGRYTEAFF. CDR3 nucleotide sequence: TGTGCCAGCAGCTTAGGGACAGGGCGATACACTGAAGCTTTCTTT. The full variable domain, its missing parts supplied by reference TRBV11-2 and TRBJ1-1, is EAGVAQSPRYKIIEKRQSVAFWCNPISGHATLYWYQQILGQGPKLLIQFQNNGVVDDSQLPKDRFSAERLKGVDSTLKIQPAKLEDSAVYLCASSLGTGRYTEAFFGQGTRLTVV.